This T cell receptor (beta chain) was identified in a study of blood T cell repertoires in COVID-19. Study summary: Samples of COVID-19 (acute and convalescent) were obtained from the United States, Italy and Spain.

Participant age was roughly 18 to 95 years, and participants resided in fewer than 25 US areas. Symptom resolution, clearance, or two negative PCRs marked donors in Cohort 3 as recovered. Original processing methods: Estimated nucleated cell counts came from reference gene primer amplification. The protocol was immunoSEQ multiplex PCR, while the TCRdb copy is restricted to in-frame clones and leaves out a portion. V, J and clone size are those of that table, while D and trimming were read from the DNA. The repertoire has roughly 250,000 clones, roughly 89% of them found once; the top ten carry approximately 9.5%. In the case of this clone: A junction end diverges from the germline sequence, so it may reflect a read error.

The source of this sequence is a man between 35 and 55 years old who had recovered from COVID-19. The sequenced material came from PBMCs or T cells enriched from blood (not recorded which).

The CDR3 protein is CSVETGTGSSEQYF. CDR3 nucleotide sequence: TGCAGCGTTGAAACCGGGACAGGGTCCTCCGAGCAGTACTTC. The V and J genes are TRBV29-1 and TRBJ2-7; the match to TRBD1 covers 9 bases. Germline CDR1 and CDR2: SQVTM and ANQGSEA. This CDR3 spans 14 amino acids.